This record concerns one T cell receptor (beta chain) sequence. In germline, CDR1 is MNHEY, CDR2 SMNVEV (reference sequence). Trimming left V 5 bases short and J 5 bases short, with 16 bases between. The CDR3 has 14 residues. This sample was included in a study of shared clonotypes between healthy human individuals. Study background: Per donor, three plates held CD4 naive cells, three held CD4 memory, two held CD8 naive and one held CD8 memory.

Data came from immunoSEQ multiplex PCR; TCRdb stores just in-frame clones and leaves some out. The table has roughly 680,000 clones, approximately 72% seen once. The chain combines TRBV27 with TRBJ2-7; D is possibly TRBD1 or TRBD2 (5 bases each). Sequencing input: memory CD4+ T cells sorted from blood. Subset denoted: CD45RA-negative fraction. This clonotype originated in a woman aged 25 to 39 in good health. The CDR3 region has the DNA TGTGCCAGCAGTCCCCGGGACCCTTTAAACGAGCAGTACTTC. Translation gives CASSPRDPLNEQYF.